Listed below are T cell receptor beta chains from one sample, sequenced in a study of blood T cell repertoires in COVID-19. Profiled with immunoSEQ multiplex PCR; TCRdb holds only in-frame clones, not every one. The table lists 120,000 or so clones, more than 90% of them singletons. Sequenced input: peripheral blood. The receptors stem from a man between 60 and 75 years old with COVID-19, enrolled during active disease. Both conserved end residues are part of each CDR3. Each record gives: D gene, CDR3 length, V gene, J gene, clone size, CDR3 DNA, CDR3 protein. D genes are given only for firm matches. Expanded clones are given a class, and other clones once, few, many or no size at all.

D: TRBD1; length: 14; V: TRBV5-4; J: TRBJ1-6; size: NA; DNA: TGTGCCAGCAGCAAGGGACAGGGGAATTCACCCCTCCACTTT; CDR3: CASSKGQGNSPLHF
D: TRBD2; length: 16; V: TRBV11-3; J: TRBJ2-2; size: NA; DNA: TGTGCCAGCAGCTTAGATGGCGGGAGTGTTGTCGGGGAGCTGTTTTTT; CDR3: CASSLDGGSVVGELFF
D: NA; length: 12; V: TRBV20-1; J: TRBJ2-7; size: NA; DNA: TGCAGTGCTAGTACTAGTGGCTACGAGCAGTACTTC; CDR3: CSASTSGYEQYF
D: TRBD2; length: 15; V: TRBV6-5; J: TRBJ2-2; size: few; DNA: TGTGCCAGCAGTCGAGCGGGAGCGAACACCGGGGAGCTGTTTTTT; CDR3: CASSRAGANTGELFF
D: NA; length: 14; V: TRBV12-5; J: TRBJ2-3; size: NA; DNA: TGTGCTAGTGGTTTGAGACTGAGCACAGATACGCAGTATTTT; CDR3: CASGLRLSTDTQYF
D: TRBD1; length: 16; V: TRBV18; J: TRBJ1-2; size: NA; DNA: TGTGCCAGCTCACCACCCCGGGACAGGACCAACTATGGCTACACCTTC; CDR3: CASSPPRDRTNYGYTF
D: NA; length: 14; V: TRBV2; J: TRBJ2-2; size: NA; DNA: TGTGCCAGCGTGCGGGATAAGAACACCGGGGAGCTGTTTTTT; CDR3: CASVRDKNTGELFF
D: NA; length: 14; V: TRBV6-5; J: TRBJ1-5; size: NA; DNA: TGTGCCAGCAGTTACGGGGGCGCGAGGCAGCCCCAGCATTTT; CDR3: CASSYGGARQPQHF
D: NA; length: 15; V: TRBV10-1; J: TRBJ2-1; size: NA; DNA: TGCGCCAGCAGTGAGTCGACTGGTACCTACAATGAGCAGTTCTTC; CDR3: CASSESTGTYNEQFF
D: NA; length: 11; V: TRBV28; J: TRBJ2-2; size: NA; DNA: TGTGCCAGCACCGAGGCCGGGGAGCTGTTTTTT; CDR3: CASTEAGELFF
D: TRBD1; length: 15; V: TRBV5-1; J: TRBJ1-1; size: NA; DNA: TGCGCCAGCAGCTTGTTGGGACAGGATAACACTGAAGCTTTCTTT; CDR3: CASSLLGQDNTEAFF
D: TRBD1; length: 12; V: TRBV27; J: TRBJ1-2; size: NA; DNA: TGTGCCAGCAGTCCAGGGGGTCTGGGCTACACCTTC; CDR3: CASSPGGLGYTF
D: NA; length: 14; V: TRBV9; J: TRBJ1-6; size: NA; DNA: TGTGCCAGCAGCCGGGGGGATAGGGAATCACCCCTCCACTTT; CDR3: CASSRGDRESPLHF
D: TRBD1; length: 13; V: TRBV18; J: TRBJ1-1; size: NA; DNA: TGTGCCAGCTCACCGAGGGACAGGGCTGAAGCTTTCTTT; CDR3: CASSPRDRAEAFF
D: NA; length: 13; V: TRBV7-9; J: TRBJ2-7; size: once; DNA: TGTGCCAGCAGCCCCAATTCAGTCTACGAGCAGTACTTC; CDR3: CASSPNSVYEQYF
D: NA; length: 14; V: TRBV6-5; J: TRBJ2-5; size: NA; DNA: TGTGCCAGCAGTTCGGAGGGCAGTCGAGAGACCCAGTACTTC; CDR3: CASSSEGSRETQYF
D: NA; length: 13; V: TRBV18; J: TRBJ1-5; size: NA; DNA: TGTGCCAGCTCACCAGAAGAGGATCAGCCCCAGCATTTT; CDR3: CASSPEEDQPQHF
D: NA; length: 13; V: TRBV7-2; J: TRBJ2-5; size: few; DNA: TGTGCCAGCAGCATACGGGGGAGGGAGACCCAGTACTTC; CDR3: CASSIRGRETQYF
D: NA; length: 14; V: TRBV6-5; J: TRBJ1-2; size: NA; DNA: TGTGCCAGCAAGCCCCCATTGGGAGGCTATGGCTACACCTTC; CDR3: CASKPPLGGYGYTF
D: TRBD1; length: 13; V: TRBV30; J: TRBJ1-2; size: NA; DNA: TGTGCCTGGAGTGTCGGCACAGGGGGTGGCTACACCTTC; CDR3: CAWSVGTGGGYTF
D: TRBD1; length: 14; V: TRBV29-1; J: TRBJ1-2; size: NA; DNA: TGCAGCGCTTTGGGGACAGAAGTTAACTATGGCTACACCTTC; CDR3: CSALGTEVNYGYTF
D: TRBD1; length: 12; V: TRBV10-3; J: TRBJ1-1; size: once; DNA: TGTGCCATCAGTGAGACAGGGGGCGATGCTTTCTTT; CDR3: CAISETGGDAFF
D: NA; length: 15; V: TRBV5-1; J: TRBJ1-3; size: NA; DNA: TGCGCCAGCAGCTTATCGGGATTTTCTGGAAACACCATATATTTT; CDR3: CASSLSGFSGNTIYF
D: NA; length: 12; V: TRBV5-1; J: TRBJ1-1; size: NA; DNA: TGCGCCAGCAGCAGCCAGGGTAATGAAGCTTTCTTT; CDR3: CASSSQGNEAFF
D: NA; length: 12; V: TRBV28; J: TRBJ2-2; size: NA; DNA: TGTGCCAGCAGTTCCTACAGGGCCGGGTTGTTTTTT; CDR3: CASSSYRAGLFF
D: NA; length: 15; V: TRBV7-2; J: TRBJ1-2; size: NA; DNA: TGTGCCAGCAGCTTAGGGGGCGGAGCTAACTATGGCTACACCTTC; CDR3: CASSLGGGANYGYTF
D: NA; length: 16; V: TRBV5-1; J: TRBJ2-1; size: NA; DNA: TGCGCCAGCAGCTTGGCTTACAGGGGGAGGGACAATGAGCAGTTCTTC; CDR3: CASSLAYRGRDNEQFF
D: NA; length: 13; V: TRBV2; J: TRBJ2-4; size: NA; DNA: TGTGCCAGCAGTGGGACGGGATCAGACATTCAGTACTTC; CDR3: CASSGTGSDIQYF
D: TRBD1; length: 14; V: TRBV19; J: TRBJ2-2; size: NA; DNA: TGTGCCAGTAGCCGGACAGGGAACACCGGGGAGCTGTTTTTT; CDR3: CASSRTGNTGELFF
D: NA; length: 13; V: TRBV29-1; J: TRBJ1-1; size: NA; DNA: TGCAGCGTCCTCAGGGGTGGGAACACTGAAGCTTTCTTT; CDR3: CSVLRGGNTEAFF
D: TRBD2; length: 14; V: TRBV2; J: TRBJ2-3; size: NA; DNA: TGTGCCACCTCCCTAGCGGCCAACACAGATACGCAGTATTTT; CDR3: CATSLAANTDTQYF
D: TRBD2; length: 16; V: TRBV11-2; J: TRBJ2-3; size: NA; DNA: TGTGCCAGCAGCAACAAGCGGGAGGGGGGCACAGATACGCAGTATTTT; CDR3: CASSNKREGGTDTQYF
D: NA; length: 11; V: TRBV19; J: TRBJ2-7; size: once; DNA: TGTGCCAGTAGTACTCACAGCCTGCCGGACTTC; CDR3: CASSTHSLPDF
D: TRBD1; length: 15; V: TRBV3-1/TRBV3-2; J: TRBJ1-4; size: NA; DNA: TGTGCCAGCAGCCAACCGGACAGGGGGAATGAAAAACTGTTTTTT; CDR3: CASSQPDRGNEKLFF
D: NA; length: 15; V: TRBV19; J: TRBJ1-1; size: NA; DNA: TGTGCCAGTAGTATATTCTCGGGGGGGGACACTGAAGCTTTCTTT; CDR3: CASSIFSGGDTEAFF
D: NA; length: 13; V: TRBV5-5; J: TRBJ2-1; size: NA; DNA: TGTGCCAGCAGCTTGGACTTGTACAATGAGCAGTTCTTC; CDR3: CASSLDLYNEQFF
D: TRBD2; length: 16; V: TRBV6-5; J: TRBJ2-1; size: once; DNA: TGTGCCAGCAGTTACTCGGGCGGGAGGGCCGGCAATGAGCAGTTCTTC; CDR3: CASSYSGGRAGNEQFF
D: NA; length: 15; V: TRBV11-3; J: TRBJ2-7; size: NA; DNA: TGTGCCAGCAGCTACCTGGGCGGACAAGACTACGAGCAGTACTTC; CDR3: CASSYLGGQDYEQYF
D: NA; length: 13; V: TRBV7-9; J: TRBJ1-1; size: NA; DNA: TGTGCCAGCAGCTCCCAGCAGGGGAATGAAGCTTTCTTT; CDR3: CASSSQQGNEAFF
D: NA; length: 13; V: TRBV18; J: TRBJ2-5; size: NA; DNA: TGTGCCAGCTCACCATCCAGGAAAGAGACCCAGTACTTC; CDR3: CASSPSRKETQYF
D: TRBD2; length: 15; V: TRBV5-1; J: TRBJ2-1; size: NA; DNA: TGCGCCAGCAGCTTGGCTAGCGGGGTATACAATGAGCAGTTCTTC; CDR3: CASSLASGVYNEQFF
D: NA; length: 12; V: TRBV28; J: TRBJ1-1; size: NA; DNA: TGTGCCAGCAGTTTAGGGAGTTTAGAAGCTTTCTTT; CDR3: CASSLGSLEAFF